This T cell receptor beta chain was sequenced for a study of blood T cell repertoires in COVID-19. Background on the study: Both acute and convalescent COVID-19 samples were obtained from the United States, Italy and Spain. T cells, B-cell-depleted T cells, or PBMCs supplied cDNA or gDNA.

In the study's own analysis: Amplified reference gene primers provided the basis for estimating nucleated cell counts. Sequencing was performed with immunoSEQ multiplex PCR; in TCRdb, only in-frame clones are kept and a portion is missing. V and J calls plus clone size are reproduced from that table; the DNA served to infer D and trimming. Of 300,000 or so clones detected, approximately 90% appear once; the ten largest clones hold about 7%. There are 15 residues in the CDR3. Trimming removed 4 bases at V and 3 bases at J, with 16 bases between. This chain links TRBV5-3 with TRBJ1-2; a possible D gene is TRBD1 (5 bases). TRBV5-3 is an open reading frame whose function is uncertain. This sequence originates from a woman aged 25 to 39 who had recovered from COVID-19. Sequencing was done on a sample of peripheral blood. For the CDR3, the DNA is TGTGCCAGAAGCCCCGGGGGGGAGCACGACTATGGCTACACCTTC. It translates to CARSPGGEHDYGYTF.